What follows describes a single TCR beta chain. CDR3 size: 15 residues. In germline, CDR1 is SGHTA, CDR2 FQGNSA. After removal of 0 bases from V and 5 bases from J, the junction contained 3 bases not matched to a gene. The PCR had 60 Vbeta and 13 Jbeta primers. Some clones are missing from TCRdb's copy, which holds only in-frame ones; the method was immunoSEQ multiplex PCR. The sample has about 130,000 clones, around 67% seen once. This sample was taken from a study of cytomegalovirus exposure and HLA in healthy donors. This clonotype originated in a woman aged 35 to 49 in good health and CMV-seropositive. Material for sequencing was PBMCs. The genes are TRBV7-2 and TRBJ1-4; 7 bases fit TRBD1. In DNA form, the CDR3 reads TGTGCCAGCAGCTTAGCGGGCAGGGGGAATGAAAAACTGTTTTTT. It specifies CASSLAGRGNEKLFF.